A selection of T cell receptor beta chains follows, all from one sample in a study of identical twins. TCRdb fed the 5' RACE reads into MiXCR, producing one record per CDR3 protein. The data show 240,000 or so distinct CDR3 sequences, more than 9.5% seen once. These data were also filed under a second study, of yellow fever vaccine responses in identical twins.

Sample: memory (CD45RO+) T cells sorted from blood. Every receptor here comes from a young woman in good health. Both conserved end residues are part of each CDR3. Each record gives: CDR3 protein, CDR3 DNA, D gene, clone size, J gene, V gene. The D gene is left open where the match is weak. The size entry is marked missing in some rows and otherwise reads once, few, many or a size class.

CDR3: CASSRGTEETQYF
DNA: TGTGCCAGCAGCAGAGGGACCGAAGAGACCCAGTACTTC
D: -
size: many
J: TRBJ2-5
V: TRBV7-2

CDR3: CASSHGSYNEQFF
DNA: TGTGCCAGCAGTCACGGTTCCTACAATGAGCAGTTCTTC
D: -
size: few
J: TRBJ2-1
V: TRBV7-6

CDR3: CASSQIWGNTEAFF
DNA: TGTGCCAGCAGCCAGATCTGGGGGAACACTGAAGCTTTCTTT
D: -
size: few
J: TRBJ1-1
V: TRBV7-2

CDR3: CASSLLLAGFSDTGELFF
DNA: TGTGCCAGCAGCTTATTACTAGCGGGCTTCTCAGACACCGGGGAGCTGTTTTTT
D: TRBD2
size: -
J: TRBJ2-2
V: TRBV5-5

CDR3: CSASAESSYNEQFF
DNA: TGCAGTGCTAGTGCCGAGAGCTCCTACAATGAGCAGTTCTTC
D: -
size: many
J: TRBJ2-1
V: TRBV20-1

CDR3: CATSRAGGSDTQYF
DNA: TGTGCCACCAGCAGAGCGGGGGGGTCAGATACGCAGTATTTT
D: TRBD2
size: -
J: TRBJ2-3
V: TRBV15

CDR3: CASSPGGGTSNGYTF
DNA: TGTGCCAGCAGCCCTGGTGGTGGGACGTCTAATGGCTACACCTTC
D: -
size: once
J: TRBJ1-2
V: TRBV5-4

CDR3: CASSALASINEQFF
DNA: TGTGCCAGCAGTGCACTAGCGTCAATCAATGAGCAGTTCTTC
D: TRBD2
size: -
J: TRBJ2-1
V: TRBV9

CDR3: CASSNPRETQYF
DNA: TGTGCCAGTAGTAACCCGAGGGAGACCCAGTACTTC
D: -
size: -
J: TRBJ2-5
V: TRBV19

CDR3: CASSESAPNEKLFF
DNA: TGTGCCAGCAGTGAGTCAGCCCCTAATGAAAAACTGTTTTTT
D: -
size: -
J: TRBJ1-4
V: TRBV2

CDR3: CATSREGRNIQYF
DNA: TGTGCCACCAGCAGAGAGGGGAGGAACATTCAGTACTTC
D: -
size: few
J: TRBJ2-4
V: TRBV15

CDR3: CASSHGTGHSNQPQHF
DNA: TGTGCCAGCAGCCACGGAACAGGACATAGCAATCAGCCCCAGCATTTT
D: -
size: many
J: TRBJ1-5
V: TRBV4-2

CDR3: CASSSHRVTDTQYF
DNA: TGTGCCAGCAGCTCCCACCGGGTCACAGATACGCAGTATTTT
D: -
size: -
J: TRBJ2-3
V: TRBV11-3

CDR3: CASSLVGDGTYNEQFF
DNA: TGCGCCAGCAGCTTGGTGGGGGACGGGACCTACAATGAGCAGTTCTTC
D: -
size: -
J: TRBJ2-1
V: TRBV5-1

CDR3: CASSPAGSWYEQYF
DNA: TGTGCCAGCAGCCCAGCGGGGAGTTGGTACGAGCAGTACTTC
D: TRBD2
size: -
J: TRBJ2-7
V: TRBV7-2

CDR3: CASRATNIQYF
DNA: TGTGCCAGCAGGGCTACAAACATTCAGTACTTC
D: -
size: -
J: TRBJ2-4
V: TRBV2

CDR3: CASSLEGTGAFQQFF
DNA: TGCGCCAGCAGCTTGGAGGGGACAGGGGCCTTTCAGCAGTTCTTC
D: TRBD1
size: many
J: TRBJ2-1
V: TRBV5-1

CDR3: CASSLAGQGNEKLFF
DNA: TGCGCCAGCAGCTTGGCCGGGCAGGGGAATGAAAAACTGTTTTTT
D: -
size: many
J: TRBJ1-4
V: TRBV5-1

CDR3: CASSPSLTGELFF
DNA: TGTGCCAGTAGTCCCTCCCTCACCGGGGAGCTGTTTTTT
D: -
size: -
J: TRBJ2-2
V: TRBV19

CDR3: CSAEDYRGTDTQYF
DNA: TGCAGTGCTGAGGACTACAGGGGGACAGATACGCAGTATTTT
D: TRBD1
size: many
J: TRBJ2-3
V: TRBV20-1

CDR3: CASSPTLGGYNEQFF
DNA: TGTGCCAGCAGCCCAACCCTAGGCGGCTACAATGAGCAGTTCTTC
D: -
size: few
J: TRBJ2-1
V: TRBV7-9

CDR3: CATSDPRGTPGLAGGYNNEQFF
DNA: TGTGCCACCAGTGACCCCCGAGGAACCCCGGGACTAGCGGGAGGGTATAACAATGAGCAGTTCTTC
D: TRBD2
size: few
J: TRBJ2-1
V: TRBV24-1

CDR3: CASSPLGGRLSNQPQHF
DNA: TGTGCCAGCAGTCCCCTCGGAGGGCGACTTAGCAATCAGCCCCAGCATTTT
D: -
size: few
J: TRBJ1-5
V: TRBV12-3/TRBV12-4

CDR3: CASIRQGSFGETQYF
DNA: TGTGCCAGCATCCGTCAGGGGAGTTTTGGAGAGACCCAGTACTTC
D: -
size: -
J: TRBJ2-5
V: TRBV3-1

CDR3: CASSQGRGSTDTQYF
DNA: TGCGCCAGCAGCCAAGGAAGGGGATCCACAGATACGCAGTATTTT
D: -
size: -
J: TRBJ2-3
V: TRBV4-1

CDR3: CACSSGSSYEQYF
DNA: TGTGCCTGCTCTAGCGGGAGCTCCTACGAGCAGTACTTC
D: TRBD2
size: -
J: TRBJ2-7
V: TRBV30

CDR3: CASRPGLAGYEQYF
DNA: TGCGCCAGCAGGCCGGGACTAGCGGGCTACGAGCAGTACTTC
D: TRBD2
size: few
J: TRBJ2-7
V: TRBV5-1

CDR3: CSARDPPRGTDTQYF
DNA: TGCAGTGCTAGAGATCCCCCCAGGGGCACAGATACGCAGTATTTT
D: -
size: -
J: TRBJ2-3
V: TRBV20-1

CDR3: CSAQYGGTDTQYF
DNA: TGCAGTGCACAATACGGGGGTACAGATACGCAGTATTTT
D: -
size: -
J: TRBJ2-3
V: TRBV20-1

CDR3: CASSLNSALAKNIQYF
DNA: TGTGCCAGCAGTTTAAATTCCGCCCTAGCCAAAAACATTCAGTACTTC
D: -
size: -
J: TRBJ2-4
V: TRBV27

CDR3: CASSFTGAQETQYF
DNA: TGTGCCAGCAGCTTTACAGGTGCGCAAGAGACCCAGTACTTC
D: -
size: few
J: TRBJ2-5
V: TRBV5-5

CDR3: CASSRQGWGATNEKLFF
DNA: TGTGCCAGCAGCCGACAGGGCTGGGGGGCAACTAATGAAAAACTGTTTTTT
D: TRBD1
size: -
J: TRBJ1-4
V: TRBV6-1

CDR3: CSVERGLAGNEQFF
DNA: TGCAGCGTTGAAAGGGGACTAGCGGGGAATGAGCAGTTCTTC
D: TRBD2
size: few
J: TRBJ2-1
V: TRBV29-1

CDR3: CASSPRTGGNTGELFF
DNA: TGTGCCAGCAGCCCCCGGACAGGGGGTAACACCGGGGAGCTGTTTTTT
D: TRBD1
size: few
J: TRBJ2-2
V: TRBV12-3/TRBV12-4

CDR3: CASSQDEPGRNQPQHF
DNA: TGTGCCAGCAGCCAAGATGAACCAGGGAGGAATCAGCCCCAGCATTTT
D: -
size: -
J: TRBJ1-5
V: TRBV3-1

CDR3: CASSVLGEQYF
DNA: TGCGCCAGCAGTGTCCTCGGGGAGCAGTACTTC
D: -
size: -
J: TRBJ2-7
V: TRBV10-2

CDR3: CASGRLAVPHEQYF
DNA: TGTGCCAGCGGCCGACTAGCAGTCCCCCACGAGCAGTACTTC
D: TRBD2
size: -
J: TRBJ2-7
V: TRBV6-2/TRBV6-3

CDR3: CASSRGQASSGNTIYF
DNA: TGCGCCAGCAGCCGAGGACAGGCGTCCTCTGGAAACACCATATATTTT
D: TRBD1
size: many
J: TRBJ1-3
V: TRBV5-1

CDR3: CASTERAGGITGELFF
DNA: TGTGCCAGCACCGAACGGGCGGGAGGAATCACCGGGGAGCTGTTTTTT
D: TRBD2
size: -
J: TRBJ2-2
V: TRBV2

CDR3: CASSQGRRSETQYF
DNA: TGTGCCAGCAGCCAGGGGCGGCGGTCGGAGACCCAGTACTTC
D: -
size: few
J: TRBJ2-5
V: TRBV3-1

CDR3: CASSLDNTYEQYF
DNA: TGTGCCAGCAGCTTAGACAATACCTACGAGCAGTACTTC
D: -
size: few
J: TRBJ2-7
V: TRBV7-2

CDR3: CASSPGTNYGYTF
DNA: TGTGCCAGCAGCCCAGGGACTAACTATGGCTACACCTTC
D: -
size: -
J: TRBJ1-2
V: TRBV9

CDR3: CSALRGGTYEQYF
DNA: TGCAGTGCTTTACGGGGGGGGACCTACGAGCAGTACTTC
D: TRBD2
size: -
J: TRBJ2-7
V: TRBV20-1

CDR3: CASSLAGNGYTF
DNA: TGTGCCAGCAGCCTCGCCGGAAATGGCTACACCTTC
D: -
size: few
J: TRBJ1-2
V: TRBV3-1

CDR3: CASSPTTSPAEQYF
DNA: TGTGCCAGCAGCCCAACTACCTCCCCCGCCGAGCAGTACTTC
D: -
size: many
J: TRBJ2-7
V: TRBV11-2

CDR3: CASSSSPPGGSSYNEQFF
DNA: TGTGCCAGCAGCTCCAGCCCGCCTGGCGGGAGCTCCTACAATGAGCAGTTCTTC
D: TRBD2
size: -
J: TRBJ2-1
V: TRBV5-5

CDR3: CASRPRDGELFF
DNA: TGTGCCAGCAGACCCAGAGACGGGGAGCTGTTTTTT
D: -
size: few
J: TRBJ2-2
V: TRBV7-9

CDR3: CASSQELRFTEAFF
DNA: TGTGCCAGCAGCCAAGAGTTGAGGTTCACTGAAGCTTTCTTT
D: -
size: many
J: TRBJ1-1
V: TRBV14

CDR3: CASSVTVTDTDTQYF
DNA: TGTGCCAGCAGCGTGACAGTCACAGACACAGATACGCAGTATTTT
D: -
size: few
J: TRBJ2-3
V: TRBV5-6

CDR3: CASSLRSYEQYF
DNA: TGTGCCAGCAGCCTACGCTCCTACGAGCAGTACTTC
D: -
size: many
J: TRBJ2-7
V: TRBV5-6

CDR3: CASSLESSSDTQYF
DNA: TGCGCCAGCAGCTTGGAGTCTAGTTCAGATACGCAGTATTTT
D: -
size: few
J: TRBJ2-3
V: TRBV5-1

CDR3: CASSERDRTVSGANVLTF
DNA: TGTGCCAGCAGTGAGAGGGACAGGACCGTCTCTGGGGCCAACGTCCTGACTTTC
D: TRBD1
size: -
J: TRBJ2-6
V: TRBV6-1

CDR3: CASSLGSPIVLNSPLHF
DNA: TGTGCCAGCAGCTTAGGTTCACCGATAGTCCTGAATTCACCCCTCCACTTT
D: -
size: many
J: TRBJ1-6
V: TRBV7-2

CDR3: CASSIGDRVSTEAFF
DNA: TGTGCCAGTAGTATAGGTGACCGGGTATCGACTGAAGCTTTCTTT
D: -
size: -
J: TRBJ1-1
V: TRBV19

CDR3: CSARSGLGETQYF
DNA: TGCAGTGCTAGATCCGGACTGGGAGAGACCCAGTACTTC
D: -
size: -
J: TRBJ2-5
V: TRBV20-1

CDR3: CASSAGLRVESPLHF
DNA: TGTGCCAGCAGTGCCGGGCTAAGGGTAGAGTCACCCCTCCACTTT
D: -
size: -
J: TRBJ1-6
V: TRBV6-1

CDR3: CASSPRIAGGTEQYF
DNA: TGTGCCAGCAGTCCACGGATAGCGGGGGGAACAGAGCAGTACTTC
D: TRBD2
size: -
J: TRBJ2-7
V: TRBV27

CDR3: CAWPGARRYEQYF
DNA: TGCGCCTGGCCGGGAGCCCGTCGCTACGAGCAGTACTTC
D: -
size: -
J: TRBJ2-7
V: TRBV10-1

CDR3: CASSELGTGGNEQFF
DNA: TGTGCCAGCAGTGAGTTGGGGACAGGGGGCAATGAGCAGTTCTTC
D: TRBD1
size: -
J: TRBJ2-1
V: TRBV6-4

CDR3: CASSFGTGVSDTQYF
DNA: TGTGCCAGCAGCTTCGGGACAGGGGTCTCGGATACGCAGTATTTT
D: TRBD1
size: -
J: TRBJ2-3
V: TRBV7-9